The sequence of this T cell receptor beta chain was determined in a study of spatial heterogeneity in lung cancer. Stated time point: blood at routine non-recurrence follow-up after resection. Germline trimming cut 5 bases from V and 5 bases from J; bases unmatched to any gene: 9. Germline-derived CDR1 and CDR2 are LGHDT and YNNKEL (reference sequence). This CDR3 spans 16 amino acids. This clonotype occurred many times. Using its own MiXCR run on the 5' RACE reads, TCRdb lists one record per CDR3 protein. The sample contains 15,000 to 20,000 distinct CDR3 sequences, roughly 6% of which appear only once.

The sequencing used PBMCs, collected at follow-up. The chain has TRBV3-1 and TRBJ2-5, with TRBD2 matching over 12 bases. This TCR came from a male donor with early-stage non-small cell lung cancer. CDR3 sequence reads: CASSDGLAGPSETQYF. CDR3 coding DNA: TGTGCCAGCAGCGATGGACTAGCGGGGCCTTCGGAGACCCAGTACTTC.